The rows below give T cell receptor beta chains drawn from one sample of a study of CD8 T cells in Susac syndrome. TCRdb processed the immunoSEQ multiplex PCR reads anew with MiXCR; each CDR3 protein has one entry. The sample has fewer than 150,000 distinct CDR3 sequences; under 95% are singletons. The specimen sequenced was CD8+ T cells from PBMCs. These receptors all stem from a human donor with multiple sclerosis. Both conserved end residues are part of each CDR3. Each record gives: clone size, V gene, D gene, J gene, CDR3 protein, CDR3 DNA. A D gene is named only where the DNA matches it firmly. Only some rows state a clone size, as once, few, many or a class for expanded clones.

clone size: once; V gene: TRBV4-3; D gene: -; J gene: TRBJ1-1; CDR3 protein: CASSQVDPGSEAFF; CDR3 DNA: TGCGCCAGCAGCCAAGTGGATCCGGGTTCTGAAGCTTTCTTT
clone size: once; V gene: TRBV30; D gene: TRBD2; J gene: TRBJ2-7; CDR3 protein: CAWSARTSWEQYF; CDR3 DNA: TGTGCCTGGAGCGCCCGGACTAGTTGGGAGCAGTACTTC
clone size: -; V gene: TRBV5-6; D gene: -; J gene: TRBJ2-3; CDR3 protein: CASSKEQITDTQYF; CDR3 DNA: TGTGCCAGCAGCAAGGAGCAAATTACAGATACGCAGTATTTT
clone size: few; V gene: TRBV9; D gene: TRBD1; J gene: TRBJ2-5; CDR3 protein: CASSVDGQVQYF; CDR3 DNA: TGTGCCAGCAGCGTAGACGGACAGGTTCAGTACTTC
clone size: -; V gene: TRBV10-2; D gene: -; J gene: TRBJ2-1; CDR3 protein: CASQGKRQFF; CDR3 DNA: TGCGCCAGCCAGGGGAAGAGGCAGTTCTTC
clone size: -; V gene: TRBV7-9; D gene: -; J gene: TRBJ2-5; CDR3 protein: CASSATGQETQYF; CDR3 DNA: TGTGCCAGCAGCGCGACAGGTCAAGAGACCCAGTACTTC
clone size: -; V gene: TRBV25-1; D gene: TRBD2; J gene: TRBJ2-5; CDR3 protein: CATKGGGTQYF; CDR3 DNA: TGTGCCACCAAGGGCGGGGGGACCCAGTACTTC
clone size: -; V gene: TRBV12-3/TRBV12-4; D gene: -; J gene: TRBJ1-5; CDR3 protein: CASSLVPAAWQPQHF; CDR3 DNA: TGTGCCAGCAGTTTAGTACCGGCCGCTTGGCAGCCCCAGCATTTT
clone size: -; V gene: TRBV4-1; D gene: -; J gene: TRBJ2-1; CDR3 protein: CASSQDGWDRFF; CDR3 DNA: TGCGCCAGCAGCCAAGATGGGTGGGATCGGTTCTTC
clone size: -; V gene: TRBV6-6; D gene: -; J gene: TRBJ1-2; CDR3 protein: CASSLPDKEYGYTF; CDR3 DNA: TGTGCCAGCAGTTTACCGGACAAGGAGTATGGCTACACCTTC
clone size: -; V gene: TRBV6-5; D gene: -; J gene: TRBJ2-7; CDR3 protein: CASTEAVGVYEQYF; CDR3 DNA: TGTGCCAGCACCGAGGCTGTGGGTGTCTACGAGCAGTACTTC
clone size: -; V gene: TRBV6-2/TRBV6-3; D gene: TRBD2; J gene: TRBJ2-7; CDR3 protein: CASHEAGGYEQYF; CDR3 DNA: TGTGCCAGTCACGAGGCGGGAGGCTACGAGCAGTACTTC
clone size: -; V gene: TRBV11-2; D gene: -; J gene: TRBJ1-1; CDR3 protein: CASSLVGGVTEAFF; CDR3 DNA: TGTGCCAGCAGCTTAGTAGGGGGTGTGACTGAAGCTTTCTTT
clone size: -; V gene: TRBV19; D gene: -; J gene: TRBJ1-5; CDR3 protein: CASSLEYRPQHF; CDR3 DNA: TGTGCCAGTAGTCTCGAATATCGGCCCCAGCATTTT
clone size: -; V gene: TRBV19; D gene: -; J gene: TRBJ1-1; CDR3 protein: CATRPGPTEAFF; CDR3 DNA: TGTGCCACCCGGCCGGGGCCCACTGAAGCTTTCTTT
clone size: -; V gene: TRBV27; D gene: -; J gene: TRBJ2-4; CDR3 protein: CASSLNSKNIQYF; CDR3 DNA: TGTGCCAGCAGTTTGAACAGCAAAAACATTCAGTACTTC
clone size: -; V gene: TRBV3-1; D gene: TRBD2; J gene: TRBJ2-7; CDR3 protein: CASSPLAGASYEQYF; CDR3 DNA: TGTGCCAGCAGTCCACTAGCGGGAGCTTCCTACGAGCAGTACTTC
clone size: -; V gene: TRBV19; D gene: -; J gene: TRBJ2-4; CDR3 protein: CASSISSDGQYLYF; CDR3 DNA: TGTGCCAGTAGTATAAGTTCGGACGGCCAGTACCTGTACTTC
clone size: once; V gene: TRBV15; D gene: -; J gene: TRBJ2-4; CDR3 protein: CATSKTREFMNIQYF; CDR3 DNA: TGTGCCACCAGCAAAACCAGGGAATTTATGAACATTCAGTACTTC
clone size: -; V gene: TRBV4-3; D gene: -; J gene: TRBJ1-3; CDR3 protein: CASSQVGTGNTIYF; CDR3 DNA: TGCGCCAGCAGCCAAGTAGGGACTGGAAACACCATATATTTT
clone size: -; V gene: TRBV3-1; D gene: TRBD1; J gene: TRBJ2-7; CDR3 protein: CASSQGEGTGIEQYF; CDR3 DNA: TGTGCCAGCAGCCAAGGTGAAGGGACAGGGATCGAGCAGTACTTC
clone size: -; V gene: TRBV28; D gene: -; J gene: TRBJ1-1; CDR3 protein: CASSFRGRKDTEAFF; CDR3 DNA: TGTGCCAGCAGTTTCCGGGGGCGCAAGGACACTGAAGCTTTCTTT
clone size: once; V gene: TRBV7-8; D gene: TRBD2; J gene: TRBJ2-7; CDR3 protein: CASSLGGSGNSYEQYF; CDR3 DNA: TGTGCCAGCAGCTTAGGTGGTAGCGGGAACTCCTACGAGCAGTACTTC
clone size: -; V gene: TRBV15; D gene: TRBD1; J gene: TRBJ1-1; CDR3 protein: CATAGQGAVNTEAFF; CDR3 DNA: TGTGCCACCGCGGGACAGGGGGCGGTGAACACTGAAGCTTTCTTT
clone size: once; V gene: TRBV5-6; D gene: -; J gene: TRBJ1-2; CDR3 protein: CASSQSGTLYGYTF; CDR3 DNA: TGTGCCAGCAGCCAATCAGGGACACTCTATGGCTACACCTTC
clone size: once; V gene: TRBV7-2; D gene: -; J gene: TRBJ2-2; CDR3 protein: CASSLPEGTGELFF; CDR3 DNA: TGTGCCAGCAGCTTACCAGAGGGAACCGGGGAGCTGTTTTTT
clone size: -; V gene: TRBV20-1; D gene: TRBD2; J gene: TRBJ2-1; CDR3 protein: CSARLAGDNEQFF; CDR3 DNA: TGCAGTGCGAGACTAGCGGGAGACAATGAGCAGTTCTTC
clone size: -; V gene: TRBV30; D gene: -; J gene: TRBJ2-1; CDR3 protein: CALEVPSEQFF; CDR3 DNA: TGTGCCTTGGAAGTTCCGTCTGAGCAGTTCTTC
clone size: -; V gene: TRBV4-2; D gene: -; J gene: TRBJ2-1; CDR3 protein: CASRKEGSGQFF; CDR3 DNA: TGTGCCAGCAGGAAGGAGGGATCCGGGCAGTTCTTC
clone size: -; V gene: TRBV30; D gene: -; J gene: TRBJ1-2; CDR3 protein: CAWSRYGDHGYTF; CDR3 DNA: TGTGCCTGGAGTAGGTACGGGGACCATGGCTACACCTTC
clone size: -; V gene: TRBV11-2; D gene: -; J gene: TRBJ1-1; CDR3 protein: CASSFHGAEAFF; CDR3 DNA: TGTGCCAGCAGCTTCCACGGGGCCGAAGCTTTCTTT
clone size: -; V gene: TRBV28; D gene: -; J gene: TRBJ2-1; CDR3 protein: CASSSAQGNNEQFF; CDR3 DNA: TGTGCCAGCAGTTCAGCCCAGGGAAACAATGAGCAGTTCTTC
clone size: -; V gene: TRBV3-1; D gene: -; J gene: TRBJ1-1; CDR3 protein: CASSRSSMSVNTEAFF; CDR3 DNA: TGTGCCAGCAGCCGGTCCTCCATGAGTGTGAACACTGAAGCTTTCTTT
clone size: -; V gene: TRBV12-3/TRBV12-4; D gene: -; J gene: TRBJ2-7; CDR3 protein: CASSANYEQYF; CDR3 DNA: TGTGCCAGCAGTGCTAACTACGAGCAGTACTTC
clone size: once; V gene: TRBV5-1; D gene: -; J gene: TRBJ2-5; CDR3 protein: CASSLVGTQYF; CDR3 DNA: TGCGCCAGCAGCTTGGTGGGGACCCAGTACTTC
clone size: once; V gene: TRBV3-1; D gene: TRBD2; J gene: TRBJ2-5; CDR3 protein: CASSHYLAGDARETQYF; CDR3 DNA: TGTGCCAGCAGCCATTACCTAGCGGGAGACGCTCGAGAGACCCAGTACTTC
clone size: -; V gene: TRBV9; D gene: -; J gene: TRBJ2-1; CDR3 protein: CASSVVPGAGNEQFF; CDR3 DNA: TGTGCCAGCAGCGTAGTGCCGGGAGCGGGCAATGAGCAGTTCTTC
clone size: -; V gene: TRBV12-3/TRBV12-4; D gene: -; J gene: TRBJ1-1; CDR3 protein: CASSPGPHKGAFF; CDR3 DNA: TGTGCCAGCAGTCCCGGGCCCCATAAGGGGGCTTTCTTT
clone size: -; V gene: TRBV27; D gene: -; J gene: TRBJ1-1; CDR3 protein: CASSWVGGDAEVFF; CDR3 DNA: TGTGCCAGCAGTTGGGTGGGAGGGGACGCTGAAGTTTTCTTT
clone size: few; V gene: TRBV5-1; D gene: -; J gene: TRBJ1-1; CDR3 protein: CASSSRGDDTEAFF; CDR3 DNA: TGCGCCAGCAGCTCCCGGGGGGATGACACTGAAGCTTTCTTT
clone size: -; V gene: TRBV7-9; D gene: -; J gene: TRBJ2-2; CDR3 protein: CASSSTENTGELFF; CDR3 DNA: TGTGCCAGCAGCTCTACAGAGAACACCGGGGAGCTGTTTTTT
clone size: -; V gene: TRBV15; D gene: -; J gene: TRBJ2-7; CDR3 protein: CATSGYTAYEQYF; CDR3 DNA: TGTGCCACCAGCGGCTATACAGCGTACGAGCAGTACTTC
clone size: -; V gene: TRBV12-3/TRBV12-4; D gene: -; J gene: TRBJ2-3; CDR3 protein: CASSFAIYTDTQYF; CDR3 DNA: TGTGCCAGCAGTTTTGCGATATACACAGATACGCAGTATTTT
clone size: once; V gene: TRBV9; D gene: -; J gene: TRBJ1-3; CDR3 protein: CASSADVQVGNTIYF; CDR3 DNA: TGTGCCAGCAGCGCCGATGTGCAAGTCGGAAACACCATATATTTT
clone size: -; V gene: TRBV27; D gene: -; J gene: TRBJ1-2; CDR3 protein: CASSPLRSDYGYTF; CDR3 DNA: TGTGCCAGCAGTCCATTGAGGTCTGACTATGGCTACACCTTC
clone size: -; V gene: TRBV28; D gene: -; J gene: TRBJ2-2; CDR3 protein: CASRAGFRDTNTGELFF; CDR3 DNA: TGTGCCAGCAGGGCTGGCTTCCGGGACACCAACACCGGGGAGCTGTTTTTT
clone size: -; V gene: TRBV4-3; D gene: -; J gene: TRBJ2-1; CDR3 protein: CASSQIRSSYNEQFF; CDR3 DNA: TGCGCCAGCAGCCAGATAAGGAGCTCCTACAATGAGCAGTTCTTC
clone size: once; V gene: TRBV5-6; D gene: -; J gene: TRBJ2-1; CDR3 protein: CASSLDGVSYNEQFF; CDR3 DNA: TGTGCCAGCAGCTTGGATGGAGTCTCCTACAATGAGCAGTTCTTC
clone size: once; V gene: TRBV4-3; D gene: -; J gene: TRBJ2-1; CDR3 protein: CASSQGLASHNEQFF; CDR3 DNA: TGCGCCAGCAGCCAAGGCCTAGCGTCTCACAATGAGCAGTTCTTC
clone size: -; V gene: TRBV2; D gene: -; J gene: TRBJ2-5; CDR3 protein: CASTPEEFPGGQETQYF; CDR3 DNA: TGTGCCAGCACCCCAGAGGAATTCCCGGGTGGTCAAGAGACCCAGTACTTC
clone size: -; V gene: TRBV30; D gene: -; J gene: TRBJ1-6; CDR3 protein: CAWSVRSDNSPLHF; CDR3 DNA: TGTGCCTGGAGTGTTCGGAGTGATAATTCACCCCTCCACTTT
clone size: once; V gene: TRBV23-1; D gene: -; J gene: TRBJ2-1; CDR3 protein: CASSQSDGSSYNEQFF; CDR3 DNA: TGCGCCAGCAGTCAATCGGACGGTAGCTCCTACAATGAGCAGTTCTTC
clone size: -; V gene: TRBV5-6; D gene: -; J gene: TRBJ1-4; CDR3 protein: CASSLSRGWNEKLFF; CDR3 DNA: TGTGCCAGCAGCTTGAGTCGGGGGTGGAATGAAAAACTGTTTTTT
clone size: -; V gene: TRBV30; D gene: -; J gene: TRBJ1-2; CDR3 protein: CAFPGSFYGYTF; CDR3 DNA: TGTGCCTTTCCCGGAAGCTTCTATGGCTACACCTTC
clone size: few; V gene: TRBV7-6; D gene: -; J gene: TRBJ2-3; CDR3 protein: CASSLAGVPDTQYF; CDR3 DNA: TGTGCCAGCAGCTTAGCGGGGGTGCCAGATACGCAGTATTTT
clone size: -; V gene: TRBV9; D gene: TRBD2; J gene: TRBJ2-1; CDR3 protein: CASSVGLAGGAFSYNEQFF; CDR3 DNA: TGTGCCAGCAGCGTTGGGCTAGCGGGAGGGGCCTTCTCCTACAATGAGCAGTTCTTC
clone size: -; V gene: TRBV28; D gene: -; J gene: TRBJ2-7; CDR3 protein: CASSSIRLWNEQYF; CDR3 DNA: TGTGCCAGCAGTTCCATAAGACTTTGGAACGAGCAGTACTTC